Below, 17 T cell receptor beta chains from the same sample are listed, as sequenced in a study of blood T cell repertoires in COVID-19. TCRdb's copy holds only in-frame clones and misses some; the assay was immunoSEQ multiplex PCR. The table lists about 100,000 clones, approximately 84% of them singletons. What was sequenced was peripheral blood. All receptors derive from a man between 60 and 75 years old with acute or convalescent COVID-19.

The chain is built from TRBV15 and TRBJ2-1; D possibly corresponds to TRBD2 (7 bases). CDR3 length equals 16 residues. The V gene's germline CDR1 is LNHNV and CDR2 YYDKDF (reference sequence). V was shortened by 1 base and J by 7 bases, with 17 bases between the two germline ends. CDR3 residues: CATSRGLRRGPNEQFF. CDR3 DNA: TGTGCCACCAGCAGAGGATTGCGGCGGGGGCCTAATGAGCAGTTCTTC.

The chain combines TRBV5-4 with TRBJ1-2, with no clear D. Germline V lookup: CDR1 SGHNT, CDR2 YYREEE (reference sequence). V was trimmed by 4 bases and J by 7 bases, leaving 14 bases between them. The CDR3 is 13 amino acids. DNA for the CDR3: TGTGCCAGCAGCATAAGAGGGAGTCCTGGCTACACCTTC. It yields the protein CASSIRGSPGYTF.

The genes are TRBV9 and TRBJ2-3; D remains ambiguous. The V gene lost 3 bases and the J gene lost 0 bases, with 8 bases spanning the gap. The CDR3 has 14 residues. Looked up from germline, CDR1 is SGDLS and CDR2 is YYNGEE. For the CDR3, the DNA is TGTGCCAGCAGCGCCTTTACTAGCACAGATACGCAGTATTTT. Protein sequence: CASSAFTSTDTQYF.

The chain uses TRBV10-3 and TRBJ2-7; D is perhaps TRBD1 (6 bases). Germline V gene sequence: CDR1 ENHRY, CDR2 SYGVKD. This CDR3 comprises 13 residues. V lost 10 bases, J lost 2 bases, and 15 bases lay in between. As DNA, the CDR3 is TGTGCCACCGCAGACAGGTCAACCTACGAGCAGTACTTC. Its translation is CATADRSTYEQYF.

CDR3 region: CASRPPGTSGINEQFF. Here the CDR3 DNA reads TGTGCCAGTAGGCCCCCAGGGACTAGCGGTATAAATGAGCAGTTCTTC. The chain couples TRBV19 to TRBJ2-7; 11 nucleotides align to TRBD2. Matching the DNA end better, TRBJ2-1 makes the J call doubtful. The CDR3 is 16 residues long. Germline CDR1 is LNHDA and CDR2 is SQIVND (reference sequence).

The chain employs TRBV4-3 and TRBJ1-2, with no clear D. With 0 bases removed from V and 6 bases from J, the gap between germline ends came to 11 bases. The germline gives CDR1 LGHNA, CDR2 YSLEER. The CDR3 totals 14 residues. The CDR3 DNA follows: TGCGCCAGCAGCCAAGATGCGGGGAGGGATGGCTACACCTTC. It specifies CASSQDAGRDGYTF.

The V and J genes are TRBV5-4 and TRBJ2-7; D is ambiguous. Germline V gives CDR1 SGHNT, CDR2 YYREEE (reference sequence). V lost 0 bases to trimming and J lost 4 bases, with 8 bases between them. This CDR3 has 13 amino acids. CDR3 bases: TGTGCCAGCAGCTTGGACCCCGGGTACGAGCAGTACGTC. Translating it yields CASSLDPGYEQYV.

The V call is TRBV19, the J call TRBJ2-2; maybe TRBD1 (5 bases). The CDR3 covers 16 residues. Germline loops: CDR1 LNHDA, CDR2 SQIVND (reference sequence). V was clipped by 5 bases and J by 8 bases, with 21 bases between them. The CDR3: CASSATAGLVTGELFF. DNA for the CDR3: TGTGCCAGTAGTGCCACGGCAGGGCTAGTAACGGGGGAGCTGTTTTTT. The full variable domain, rest sourced from reference TRBV19 and TRBJ2-2, is DGGITQSPKYLFRKEGQNVTLSCEQNLNHDAMYWYRQDPGQGLRLIYYSQIVNDFQKGDIAEGYSVSREKKESFPLTVTSAQKNPTAFYLCASSATAGLVTGELFFGEGSRLTVL.

The chain uses TRBV19 and TRBJ2-2, with 13 nucleotides matching TRBD2. V shed 4 bases and J 7 bases; nucleotides not matched to a gene: 6. In germline, CDR1 is LNHDA, CDR2 SQIVND (reference sequence). The CDR3 runs 16 residues. The CDR3 spells CASSKGTSGILGELFF. As DNA, the CDR3 is TGTGCCAGTAGTAAGGGGACTAGCGGGATTCTCGGGGAGCTGTTTTTT.

CDR3: CASTEREGNEQFF. CDR3 sequence (DNA): TGTGCCAGTACGGAGCGGGAGGGCAATGAGCAGTTCTTC. The chain joins TRBV19 to TRBJ2-1; 10 bases are shared with TRBD2. Trimming cost V 7 bases and J 6 bases; bases outside gene matches: 3. There are 13 residues in the CDR3. Germline V gene sequence: CDR1 LNHDA, CDR2 SQIVND (reference sequence).

The CDR3: CASSLDRGYEQYF. The CDR3 DNA reads as TGCGCCAGCAGCTTGGACAGGGGCTACGAGCAGTACTTC. The J gene is TRBJ2-7, the V gene TRBV5-1, with 7 bases aligning to TRBD1. This CDR3 has 13 amino acids. V gave up 0 bases and J gave up 3 bases; unmatched junction bases: 0. Per germline, CDR1 SGHRS and CDR2 YFSETQ.

This chain connects TRBV6-4 to TRBJ1-1; possible D gene TRBD1, 6 bases. In germline, CDR1 is MRHNA, CDR2 SNTAGT. This CDR3 comprises 14 residues. V lost 2 bases to trimming and J lost 8 bases, with 15 bases between them. The DNA for the CDR3 is TGTGCCAGCAGTGACGAGTTAGGGGGTTTCGAAGCTTTCTTT. Protein: CASSDELGGFEAFF.

The V and J genes are TRBV9 and TRBJ1-6, with 10 bases identical to TRBD1. CDR1 and CDR2 (germline): SGDLS, YYNGEE. J gave up 8 bases and V 2 bases, and 4 bases lay outside the gene matches. The CDR3 contains 15 residues. DNA for the CDR3: TGTGCCAGCAGCGTGGGGACAGGGGCGGATTCACCCCTCCACTTT. Translated: CASSVGTGADSPLHF.

The rearrangement uses TRBV18 and TRBJ2-7; 8 bases match TRBD1. Trimming removed 3 bases from V and 7 bases from J; junction bases left unmatched: 5. The germline V gene has CDR1 KGHSH and CDR2 LQKENI. The CDR3 length is 13 residues. For the CDR3, the DNA is TGTGCCAGCTCACCCCAGGGGGCGGGGGAGCAGTACGTC. It yields the protein CASSPQGAGEQYV.

The table lists this clone with a count of one. The chain has TRBV5-1 and TRBJ2-7, with TRBD2 matching 7 bases. Germline values: CDR1 SGHRS, CDR2 YFSETQ. This CDR3 is 15 amino acids long. V dropped 4 bases and J dropped 3; count of bases not matched to a gene: 10. The CDR3 DNA follows: TGCGCCAGCAGCACCGCCCGGGGGGACCTCTACGAGCAGTACTTC. Its protein is CASSTARGDLYEQYF.

The chain carries TRBV5-1 and TRBJ2-2, with 14 bases lining up with TRBD2. The CDR3 is made up of 17 amino acids. Losses at the gene ends were 3 bases for V and 13 bases for J; bases not matched to a gene: 14. CDR1 and CDR2 from the germline V gene are SGHRS and YFSETQ. The CDR3 DNA follows: TGCGCCAGCAGCTCGGAGGGAGAAGGGACTAGCGGGAGACGGCTGTTTTTT. Protein product: CASSSEGEGTSGRRLFF.

The rearrangement uses TRBV19 and TRBJ2-1; D is perhaps TRBD1 (5 bases). Germline-derived CDR1 and CDR2 are LNHDA and SQIVND (reference sequence). The ends were cut back, 4 bases at V and 6 bases at J, with 16 bases in the middle. CDR3 length: 15 residues. The CDR3 sequence is CASSRYQGLVNEQFF. The CDR3 DNA follows: TGTGCCAGTAGTAGGTACCAGGGTTTGGTCAATGAGCAGTTCTTC. The full variable domain, in which reference TRBV19 and TRBJ2-1 provide the parts outside the CDR3, is DGGITQSPKYLFRKEGQNVTLSCEQNLNHDAMYWYRQDPGQGLRLIYYSQIVNDFQKGDIAEGYSVSREKKESFPLTVTSAQKNPTAFYLCASSRYQGLVNEQFFGPGTRLTVL.